The 22 T cell receptor beta chains presented below share a single source sample, sequenced in a study of shared clonotypes between healthy human individuals (dated by TCRdb to about 2020). Library preparation used the immunoSEQ multiplex PCR assay. TCRdb took over this immuneACCESS table, retaining in-frame rearrangements with V and J assigned. Such tables are incomplete; in checked studies, under half of the missing clones stem from an unresolved V gene, and the remainder is unexplained. Across this sample there are millions of clones, with just over 90% seen only once. Around 0.14% of the sample comes from the top ten. The sequenced sample was naive CD4+ T cells sorted from blood. The meaning of the sample's cell subset or site label: CD45RA+ positively selected. Receptors originate from a young man in good health.

This chain links TRBV6-1 with TRBJ1-5; unclear D gene. The CDR3 extends over 12 amino acids. Trimming took off 4 bases at V and 11 bases at J, with 12 bases between the two ends. Germline lookup yields CDR1 MNHNS and CDR2 SASEGT. Here the CDR3 reads CASSGPRESQHF. The DNA of the CDR3 is TGTGCCAGCAGTGGACCCCGGGAGTCCCAGCATTTT.

This clone was counted only a few times. At the DNA level, this CDR3 is encoded by other sequences in the same sample as well. The chain employs TRBV29-1 and TRBJ1-1, with unresolved D. From germline, CDR1 is SQVTM and CDR2 ANQGSEA. The CDR3 runs 12 residues. V lost 4 bases and J lost 2, with 8 bases in between. DNA for the CDR3: TGCAGCGTTGGTGGAGTAAACACTGAAGCTTTCTTT. Protein product: CSVGGVNTEAFF.

To note about this clone: The sample holds other DNA sequences that translate to the same CDR3. The chain couples TRBV5-1 to TRBJ2-5; a possible D gene is TRBD1 (5 bases). Trimming took 4 bases from V and 0 from J, leaving 7 bases between them. This CDR3 has 13 residues. Germline-derived CDR1 and CDR2 are SGHRS and YFSETQ. CDR3 in amino acids: CASSPDNQETQYF. The CDR3 DNA reads as TGCGCCAGCAGCCCGGACAACCAAGAGACCCAGTACTTC.

In its sample, this clone was seen once. The chain links TRBV10-3 to TRBJ1-2, with a weak D call TRBD1 (5 bases). CDR1 is ENHRY and CDR2 is SYGVKD in the germline V gene. Trimming cost V 2 bases and J 6 bases, with 13 bases left between them. This CDR3 region has 14 residues. CDR3: CAISERQGRDGYTF. CDR3 sequence (DNA): TGTGCCATCAGTGAGAGGCAGGGCAGAGATGGCTACACCTTC.

This rearrangement joins TRBV6-1 to TRBJ2-1; 9 nucleotides line up with TRBD2. CDR3 length equals 15 residues. J lost 2 bases, V lost 5 bases, and 4 bases had no gene match. Germline-derived CDR1 and CDR2 are MNHNS and SASEGT. The CDR3 nucleotides are TGTGCCAGCAGTACCCTAGCGGGAACCTACAATGAGCAGTTCTTC. Its translation: CASSTLAGTYNEQFF.

The chain uses TRBV5-1 and TRBJ2-1; D gene ambiguous. Germline V CDR1 and CDR2: SGHRS, YFSETQ. The germline V and J ends were trimmed by 0 bases and 0 bases, with 10 bases remaining between them. This CDR3 region has 16 residues. CDR3 nucleotide sequence: TGCGCCAGCAGCTTGGTATTCACGAGCTCCTACAATGAGCAGTTCTTC. Translation: CASSLVFTSSYNEQFF.

V gene TRBV29-1 combines with J gene TRBJ2-3, with 7 positions matching TRBD2. Per the germline V gene, CDR1 is SQVTM and CDR2 is ANQGSEA. This CDR3 spans 15 amino acids. Trimming cost V 4 bases and J 0 bases; bases outside gene matches: 7. This CDR3 is CSVVASGHSTDTQYF. The CDR3 nucleotides are TGCAGCGTTGTGGCTAGCGGTCATAGCACAGATACGCAGTATTTT.

The J gene is TRBJ1-5, the V gene TRBV7-9, with 7 bases matching TRBD1. This CDR3 spans 13 amino acids. Unmatched junction bases numbered 3, after V lost 5 bases and J lost 5 bases. Germline lookup yields CDR1 SEHNR and CDR2 FQNEAQ (reference sequence). The CDR3 nucleotides are TGTGCCAGCAGCCGCAGGGGGGATCAGCCCCAGCATTTT. Protein: CASSRRGDQPQHF.

For this clone: Distinct nucleotide sequences in the sample also encode this CDR3. The chain carries TRBV30 and TRBJ2-5; TRBD1 matches 8 bases. From germline, CDR1 is GTSNPN and CDR2 SVGIG (reference sequence). The CDR3 spans 12 residues. With 4 bases clipped from V and 4 bases from J, the junction kept 2 bases outside the gene matches. The CDR3 reads CAWTGGGETQYF. The CDR3 DNA reads as TGTGCCTGGACAGGGGGCGGAGAGACCCAGTACTTC. The variable domain in full, with the rest retrieved from reference TRBV30 and TRBJ2-5, is SQTIHQWPATLVQPVGSPLSLECTVEGTSNPNLYWYRQAAGRGLQLLFYSVGIGQISSEVPQNLSASRPQDRQFILSSKKLLLSDSGFYLCAWTGGGETQYFGPGTRLLVL.

The CDR3 sequence is CASSERLAGVETQYF. For the CDR3, the DNA is TGTGCCAGCAGTGAACGGTTGGCGGGGGTAGAGACCCAGTACTTC. The chain uses TRBV2 and TRBJ2-5; 7 nucleotides agree with TRBD2. The ends lost 2 bases at V and 4 bases at J; junction bases unmatched: 7. The CDR3 contains 15 residues. The germline CDR1 and CDR2 sequences are SNHLY and FYNNEI.

J is TRBJ2-7 and V is TRBV19; 13 nucleotides align to TRBD2. With 7 bases clipped from V and 0 bases from J, the junction kept 9 bases outside the gene matches. This CDR3 is 17 amino acids long. CDR1 is LNHDA, CDR2 SQIVND, per germline (reference sequence). The CDR3 loop reads CASTKSGTSGDSYEQYF. For the CDR3, the DNA is TGTGCCAGTACCAAATCCGGGACTAGCGGGGACTCCTACGAGCAGTACTTC.

J is TRBJ1-1 and V is TRBV5-4, with unresolved D. This CDR3 contains 13 residues. V was trimmed by 0 bases and J by 7 bases, leaving 10 bases between them. Germline CDR1 SGHNT, CDR2 YYREEE (reference sequence). The CDR3 coding sequence is TGTGCCAGCAGCTTGGGGGCCGGTAATGAAGCTTTCTTT. It specifies CASSLGAGNEAFF.

V gene TRBV21-1 combines with J gene TRBJ1-2. TRBV21-1 is given as a pseudogene. The CDR3 runs to 17 residues. The CDR3, as DNA: TGTGCCAGCAGCAAAGCGAGAGCGGGGGGCTTTAACTATGGCTACACCTTC. It translates to CASSKARAGGFNYGYTF.

The chain has TRBV5-4 and TRBJ2-7; no firm D call. The V and J ends lost 4 bases and 6 bases respectively, with 11 bases between them. Germline V gene sequence: CDR1 SGHNT, CDR2 YYREEE (reference sequence). The CDR3 is 12 amino acids. This CDR3 reads CASSPHPGEQYF. The DNA for the CDR3 is TGTGCCAGCAGCCCACACCCCGGCGAGCAGTACTTC.

The CDR3 DNA sequence: TGTGCTATCGGACAGGCGGAAAGACCCCTCCACTTT. Translating gives CAIGQAERPLHF. V is TRBV28 and J is TRBJ1-6; 7 bases are shared with TRBD1. Per germline, CDR1 MDHEN and CDR2 SYDVKM. This CDR3 has 12 residues. The full variable domain, rest sourced from reference TRBV28 and TRBJ1-6, is DVKVTQSSRYLVKRTGEKVFLECVQDMDHENMFWYRQDPGLGLRLIYFSYDVKMKEKGDIPEGYSVSREKKERFSLILESASTNQTSMYLCAIGQAERPLHFGNGTRLTVT.

The rearrangement joins TRBV19 to TRBJ1-6; D is ambiguous. Germline-derived CDR1 and CDR2 are LNHDA and SQIVND (reference sequence). This CDR3 region has 14 residues. The ends were cut back, 1 base at V and 9 bases at J, with 10 bases in the middle. CDR3 nucleotides: TGTGCCAGTAGTATAGTCTTCTCAGGTTCACCCCTCCACTTT. The encoded protein is CASSIVFSGSPLHF.

The chain is built from TRBV30 and TRBJ2-6; D is unresolved. The CDR3 consists of 13 residues. Germline CDR1 GTSNPN, CDR2 SVGIG (reference sequence). The ends were cut back, 5 bases at V and 0 bases at J, with 5 bases in the middle. This CDR3 reads CAWGHSGANVLTF. CDR3 bases: TGTGCCTGGGGGCACTCTGGGGCCAACGTCCTGACTTTC.

The chain recombines TRBV5-1 with TRBJ1-1, with D unresolved. The germline V gene encodes CDR1 SGHRS and CDR2 YFSETQ. Trimming took 4 bases from V and 4 from J, leaving 8 bases between them. This CDR3 has 12 residues. In DNA form, the CDR3 reads TGCGCCAGCAGCCCAGGCAGCACTGAAGCTTTCTTT. Translation gives CASSPGSTEAFF.

Comment on this clone: The same CDR3 also results from other DNA sequences found in this sample. In DNA form, the CDR3 reads TGTGCCAGTAGAGCAGGGGAGACCCAGTACTTC. It specifies CASRAGETQYF. This chain uses TRBV19 with TRBJ2-5; D possibly corresponds to TRBD1 (5 bases). CDR1 and CDR2 (germline): LNHDA, SQIVND (reference sequence). The V end lost 6 bases, the J end lost 5 bases, and 7 bases lay between the germline ends. The CDR3 has 11 amino acids.

Comments on this clone: Other DNA variants within this sample encode the same CDR3. This chain uses TRBV2 with TRBJ2-5; D gene uncertain. The germline V gene has CDR1 SNHLY and CDR2 FYNNEI. The length of the CDR3 is 13 residues. Trimming left V 6 bases short and J 0 bases short, with 8 bases between. The CDR3 DNA reads as TGTGCCAGCAGCGGAGATTACCAAGAGACCCAGTACTTC. It is translated as CASSGDYQETQYF. The whole variable domain, filled in from reference TRBV2 and TRBJ2-5, reads EPEVTQTPSHQVTQMGQEVILRCVPISNHLYFYWYRQILGQKVEFLVSFYNNEISEKSEIFDDQFSVERPDGSNFTLKIRSTKLEDSAMYFCASSGDYQETQYFGPGTRLLVL.

The chain links TRBV6-1 to TRBJ2-3; 7 bases fit TRBD1. Germline V gives CDR1 MNHNS, CDR2 SASEGT. CDR3 length: 16 residues. V lost 3 bases and J lost 1; bases outside the gene matches: 7. The CDR3 here is CASSEVYRGGTDTQYF. CDR3 DNA sequence: TGTGCCAGCAGTGAGGTCTACAGGGGTGGCACAGATACGCAGTATTTT.

This clone showed up just once. The chain has TRBV5-1 and TRBJ2-3, with D unresolved. Germline V CDR1 and CDR2: SGHRS, YFSETQ. Trimming shortened V by 4 bases and J by 3 bases, and 9 bases separated the two germline ends. This CDR3 is built from 13 residues. CDR3 nucleotides: TGCGCCAGCAGCCACTTAAGTACAGATACGCAGTATTTT. As protein: CASSHLSTDTQYF. The full variable domain, rest sourced from reference TRBV5-1 and TRBJ2-3, is KAGVTQTPRYLIKTRGQQVTLSCSPISGHRSVSWYQQTPGQGLQFLFEYFSETQRNKGNFPGRFSGRQFSNSRSEMNVSTLELGDSALYLCASSHLSTDTQYFGPGTRLTVL.